Shown below are 24 T cell receptor beta chains from a single sample sequenced in a study of blood T cells in healthy people across ages. A second roughly 6 to 12 cycle PCR used barcoded and J-beta primers. Via MiXCR, TCRdb re-called the 5' RACE reads, giving one row per CDR3 protein. The sample comprises approximately 880,000 distinct CDR3 sequences, about 48% of which are singletons, and around an eighth rests with the top ten. Input material: blood. These receptors were obtained from a man aged 30 to 45 in good health.

The rearrangement uses TRBV20-1 and TRBJ2-4, with 8 nucleotides matching TRBD1. CDR1 DFQATT and CDR2 SNEGSKA come from the germline V gene (reference sequence). The CDR3 contains 15 residues. The J segment lost 1 base and the V segment lost 6 bases, leaving 8 bases of the junction unmatched. CDR3 protein: CSARPRQGAKNIQYF. In DNA, the CDR3 is TGCAGTGCGAGACCGAGACAGGGGGCCAAAAACATTCAGTACTTC.

This chain connects TRBV10-3 to TRBJ2-1; D remains unclear. V was cut by 4 bases and J by 4 bases, with 23 bases left in between. Germline V lookup: CDR1 ENHRY, CDR2 SYGVKD. CDR3 size: 18 residues. The CDR3 DNA is TGTGCCATCAGTGTTAACCACCAACCAGAGACCCAGTACAATGAGCAGTTCTTC. Residues: CAISVNHQPETQYNEQFF.

This clonotype appeared a few times. This chain connects TRBV11-2 to TRBJ2-1; 8 bases map to TRBD1. CDR3 length: 15 amino acids. The V gene's germline CDR1 is SGHAT and CDR2 FQNNGV. Germline trimming cut 6 bases from V and 6 bases from J; bases unmatched to any gene: 10. The CDR3 sequence is CASRETGGSTNEQFF. The DNA for the CDR3 is TGTGCCAGCAGAGAAACAGGGGGGAGTACCAATGAGCAGTTCTTC.

This clonotype has only a few counts. This chain uses TRBV9 with TRBJ2-1, with 9 nucleotides matching TRBD2. Trimming removed 0 bases from V and 4 bases from J; junction bases left unmatched: 5. The CDR3 sequence is 16 residues long. Germline V gene data show CDR1 as SGDLS and CDR2 as YYNGEE. CDR3 nucleotides: TGTGCCAGCAGCGTAGACCAGCGGGGGGCTTACAATGAGCAGTTCTTC. It translates to CASSVDQRGAYNEQFF.

This clonotype showed up just a few times. The gene calls are TRBV6-1 and TRBJ2-7, with 7 bases aligning to TRBD1. The germline V gene encodes CDR1 MNHNS and CDR2 SASEGT. The CDR3 runs to 13 residues. Trimming took 4 bases from V and 6 from J; bases not matched to a gene: 6. The CDR3 nucleotides read TGTGCCAGCAGTGTCCGACAGGGCCTCGAGCAGTACTTC. Protein: CASSVRQGLEQYF.

V is TRBV12-3 or TRBV12-4 and J is TRBJ2-3; either TRBD1 or TRBD2 may fit D (5 bases each). CDR3 size: 13 residues. V shed 6 bases and J shed 6 bases, with 13 bases lying between them. CDR3 amino acids: CASSNLRGDTQYF. For the CDR3, the DNA is TGTGCCAGCAGCAATCTGAGGGGTGATACGCAGTATTTT.

A single count supports this clonotype. The chain joins TRBV6-5 to TRBJ1-1, with 8 positions matching TRBD1. Looked up from germline, CDR1 is MNHEY and CDR2 is SVGAGI. After removal of 6 bases from V and 0 bases from J, the junction contained 6 bases not matched to a gene. The CDR3 contains 15 residues. This CDR3 reads CASRNKQGVNTEAFF. Here the CDR3 DNA reads TGTGCCAGCAGAAACAAACAGGGGGTGAACACTGAAGCTTTCTTT.

On this clonotype itself: Compared with germline, one end of the junction differs, possibly owing to a read error. The CDR3 nucleotides read TGTGCTAGCAGCTTAGGGTTGGCAGCCCAAGCGACCCAGTACTTC. Protein: CASSLGLAAQATQYF. The chain carries TRBV7-7 and TRBJ2-7; D gene ambiguous. The end of the DNA fits TRBJ2-5 better, so the J call may be wrong. CDR1 is SSHAT and CDR2 is FNYEAQ in the germline V gene (reference sequence). This CDR3 region has 15 residues.

The chain combines TRBV3-1 with TRBJ1-2; D remains ambiguous. Germline V CDR1 and CDR2: LGHDT, YNNKEL (reference sequence). Trimming cost V 4 bases and J 8 bases, with 20 bases left between them. The CDR3 has 15 residues. This chain's CDR3 is CASSPKELDPRGYTF. CDR3 nucleotide sequence: TGTGCCAGCAGCCCAAAAGAGCTCGACCCGAGGGGCTACACCTTC.

This clonotype was counted a few times. The chain joins TRBV4-1 to TRBJ2-7; perhaps TRBD2 as D (5 bases). The germline V gene encodes CDR1 MGHRA and CDR2 YSYEKL. The CDR3 totals 16 residues. V lost 4 bases, J lost 0 bases, and 16 bases lay in between. CDR3: CASSRDAAGASYEQYF. The CDR3 coding sequence is TGCGCCAGCAGCCGAGATGCGGCGGGCGCCTCCTACGAGCAGTACTTC.

The V call is TRBV5-1, the J call TRBJ1-2; D is uncertain. Trimming removed 4 bases at V and 11 bases at J, with 15 bases between. The CDR3 has 12 amino acids. Germline values: CDR1 SGHRS, CDR2 YFSETQ. The CDR3 nucleotides are TGCGCCAGCAGCGTCGACACCCGCGGATACACCTTC. Its protein product is CASSVDTRGYTF.

V is TRBV6-6 and J is TRBJ2-7; 7 nucleotides agree with TRBD1. The V gene end was trimmed by 6 bases and the J gene end by 3 bases; junction bases not matched to a gene: 11. Germline loops: CDR1 MNHNY, CDR2 SVGAGI (reference sequence). The CDR3 is made up of 15 amino acids. The DNA for the CDR3 is TGTGCCAGCAGAGCTAGGACAGGTCCAGACTACGAGCAGTACTTC. Encoded protein: CASRARTGPDYEQYF.

V gene TRBV20-1 combines with J gene TRBJ2-1; the match to TRBD2 covers 12 bases. After removal of 8 bases from V and 6 bases from J, the junction contained 8 bases not matched to a gene. Germline V gives CDR1 DFQATT, CDR2 SNEGSKA (reference sequence). This CDR3 is 14 amino acids long. The CDR3 DNA is TGCAGTTTTGGAGGGACTAGCGGGCCCAATGAGCAGTTCTTC. This encodes CSFGGTSGPNEQFF.

V gene TRBV4-2 combines with J gene TRBJ1-2; weak D call: TRBD1 (6 bases). CDR3 size: 14 residues. Germline CDR1 LGHNA, CDR2 YNFKEQ. V dropped 8 bases and J dropped 8 bases, with 21 bases sitting between them. The CDR3 loop is CASSIYAGAKGYTF. DNA of the CDR3: TGTGCCAGCTCCATTTACGCGGGGGCGAAAGGCTACACCTTC.

The chain uses TRBV20-1 and TRBJ2-7; the D is unclear. The germline gives CDR1 DFQATT, CDR2 SNEGSKA (reference sequence). Trimming removed 4 bases from V and 0 bases from J, with 10 bases in between. CDR3 length equals 13 residues. The DNA for the CDR3 is TGCAGTGCTATCGTGCCAGGCTCCTACGAGCAGTACTTC. Translation: CSAIVPGSYEQYF.

This clonotype was counted a few times. V and J are TRBV20-1 and TRBJ1-1; a weak D match, TRBD1 (6 bases). V shed 2 bases and J shed 5 bases, with 21 bases lying between them. This CDR3 comprises 16 residues. Germline values: CDR1 DFQATT, CDR2 SNEGSKA (reference sequence). This CDR3 is CSARSGHLRGGTEAFF. Here the CDR3 DNA reads TGCAGTGCTAGATCAGGGCACCTCCGAGGGGGAACTGAAGCTTTCTTT.

This clonotype was counted a few times. This chain joins TRBV29-1 and TRBJ2-7; a possible D gene is TRBD1 (5 bases). The CDR3 has 13 amino acids. V was pared by 2 bases and J by 3 bases, with 11 bases between. Germline CDR1 and CDR2: SQVTM and ANQGSEA. The CDR3, as DNA: TGCAGCGTTGAACCTTCGCAGGGCTACGAGCAGTACTTC. Encoded protein: CSVEPSQGYEQYF.

This clonotype was found a few times. V gene TRBV4-3 combines with J gene TRBJ2-1; 10 nucleotides match TRBD1. The CDR3 has 16 residues. CDR1 and CDR2 from the germline V gene are LGHNA and YSLEER. The V and J ends lost 4 bases and 5 bases, in that order; junction bases with no gene match: 8. The CDR3 region has the DNA TGCGCCAGCAGCCGCCTGGGACAGGGGTTCGACAATGAGCAGTTCTTC. Amino acid sequence: CASSRLGQGFDNEQFF.

This sequence joins TRBV7-9 and TRBJ2-3; 8 nucleotides line up with TRBD2. The CDR3 has 18 amino acids. V lost 4 bases, J lost 3 bases, and 15 bases stayed unmatched. Germline-derived CDR1 and CDR2 are SEHNR and FQNEAQ (reference sequence). The DNA of the CDR3 is TGTGCCAGCAGCTACAAAGCGGGGCCGGGAGGGGTGACAGATACGCAGTATTTT. The encoded protein is CASSYKAGPGGVTDTQYF.

This clonotype was seen a handful of times. The chain links TRBV27 to TRBJ1-2; D not certain. V gave up 3 bases and J gave up 1 base, with 6 bases separating them. Germline loops: CDR1 MNHEY, CDR2 SMNVEV (reference sequence). This CDR3 spans 13 amino acids. The CDR3 region has the DNA TGTGCCAGCAGTTTGACACTTAACTATGGCTACACCTTC. Translated, it gives CASSLTLNYGYTF.

The rearrangement uses TRBV7-9 and TRBJ2-2; tentatively, D is TRBD1 or TRBD2 (5 bases each). Germline lookup yields CDR1 SEHNR and CDR2 FQNEAQ (reference sequence). Trimming removed 1 base at V and 3 bases at J, with 12 bases between. This CDR3 has 16 residues. CDR3 loop: CASSLGRELYTGELFF. In DNA, the CDR3 is TGTGCCAGCAGCTTAGGCAGGGAGTTATACACCGGGGAGCTGTTTTTT.

This clonotype appeared a few times. This chain connects TRBV5-1 to TRBJ2-3; 13 nucleotides align to TRBD2. CDR3 length equals 16 residues. V was clipped by 1 base and J by 4 bases; unmatched bases: 3. Per germline, CDR1 SGHRS and CDR2 YFSETQ. This CDR3 is CASSLPTSGGADTQYF. CDR3 DNA: TGCGCCAGCAGCTTGCCCACTAGCGGGGGGGCAGATACGCAGTATTTT.

The chain combines TRBV6-1 with TRBJ1-5; no clear D. CDR3 length: 13 residues. Per the germline V gene, CDR1 is MNHNS and CDR2 is SASEGT. Trimming left V 8 bases short and J 7 bases short, with 15 bases between. CDR3 bases: TGTGCCAGCGAGGATAGGACGGAACAGCCCCAGCATTTT. The encoded protein is CASEDRTEQPQHF.

This sequence joins TRBV5-1 and TRBJ2-1; 7 bases fit TRBD1. After removal of 6 bases from V and 7 bases from J, the junction contained 10 bases not matched to a gene. There are 14 residues in the CDR3. Germline lookup yields CDR1 SGHRS and CDR2 YFSETQ. CDR3 sequence: CASTFGQGENEQFF. Written as DNA, the CDR3 is TGCGCCAGCACCTTCGGGCAGGGGGAAAATGAGCAGTTCTTC.